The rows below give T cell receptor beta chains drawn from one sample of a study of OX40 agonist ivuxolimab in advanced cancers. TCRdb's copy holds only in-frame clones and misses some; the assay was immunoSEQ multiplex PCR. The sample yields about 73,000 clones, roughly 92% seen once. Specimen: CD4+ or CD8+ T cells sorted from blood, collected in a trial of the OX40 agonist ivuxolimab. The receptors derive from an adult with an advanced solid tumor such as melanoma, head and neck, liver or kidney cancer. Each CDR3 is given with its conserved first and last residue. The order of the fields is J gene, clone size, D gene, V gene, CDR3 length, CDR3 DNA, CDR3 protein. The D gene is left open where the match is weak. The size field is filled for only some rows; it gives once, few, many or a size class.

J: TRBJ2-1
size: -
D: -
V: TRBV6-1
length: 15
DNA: TGTGCCAGCAGTATGGACAGCAGCTCCTACAATGAGCAGTTCTTC
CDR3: CASSMDSSSYNEQFF

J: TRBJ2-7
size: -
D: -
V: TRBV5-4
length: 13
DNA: TGTGCCAGCAGCTTCGGATATTCCTACGAGCAGTACTTC
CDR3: CASSFGYSYEQYF

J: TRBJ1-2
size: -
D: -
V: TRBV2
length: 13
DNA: TGTGCCAGCAGTGAATTTGGGGACCGGGGCTACACCTTC
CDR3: CASSEFGDRGYTF

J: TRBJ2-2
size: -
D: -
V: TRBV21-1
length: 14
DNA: TGTGCCAGCAGCGAGGAGCCTAACACCGGGGAGCTGTTTTTT
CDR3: CASSEEPNTGELFF

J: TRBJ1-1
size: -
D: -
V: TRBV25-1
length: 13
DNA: TGTGCCAGCTGGGGGGGCCAGAACACTGAAGCTTTCTTT
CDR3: CASWGGQNTEAFF

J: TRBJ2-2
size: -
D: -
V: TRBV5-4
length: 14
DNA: TGTGCCAGCAGCTCCCGGAAGAACACCGGGGAGCTGTTTTTT
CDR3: CASSSRKNTGELFF

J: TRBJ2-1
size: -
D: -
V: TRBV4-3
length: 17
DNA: TGCGCCAGCAGCCAAGGGACTTCTCCTAGCTCCTACAATGAGCAGTTCTTC
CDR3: CASSQGTSPSSYNEQFF

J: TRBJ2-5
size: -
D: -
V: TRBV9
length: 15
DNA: TGTGCCAGCAGCGTAGCTACGGGAGCAGGGGAGACCCAGTACTTC
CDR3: CASSVATGAGETQYF

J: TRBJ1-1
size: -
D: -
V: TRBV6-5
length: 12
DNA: TGTGCCAGCAGAAGGGGCCCCGCCGAAGCTTTCTTT
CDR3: CASRRGPAEAFF

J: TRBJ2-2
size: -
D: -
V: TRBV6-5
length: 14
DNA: TGTGCCAGCAGTTACTCGCAGGGGACTTGGGAGCTGTTTTTT
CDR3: CASSYSQGTWELFF

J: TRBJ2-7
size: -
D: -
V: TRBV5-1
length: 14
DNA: TGCGCCAGCAGCTTGGCGGGTTATGGGTACGAGCAGTACTTC
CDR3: CASSLAGYGYEQYF

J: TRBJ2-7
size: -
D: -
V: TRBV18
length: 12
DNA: TGTGCCAGCTCAACAGGGTCCTACGAGCAGTACTTC
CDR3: CASSTGSYEQYF

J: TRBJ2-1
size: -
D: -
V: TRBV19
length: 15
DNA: TGTGCCAGTAGTATCCGGGTTAGCTCCTACAATGAGCAGTTCTTC
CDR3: CASSIRVSSYNEQFF

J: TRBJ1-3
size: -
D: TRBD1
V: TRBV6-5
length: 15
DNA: TGTGCCAGCAGTTACGACAGGGTCTCTGGAAACACCATATATTTT
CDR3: CASSYDRVSGNTIYF

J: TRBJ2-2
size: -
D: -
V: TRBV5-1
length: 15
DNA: TGCGCCAGCAGCACCGGGACGGCCGGCACCGGGGAGCTGTTTTTT
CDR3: CASSTGTAGTGELFF

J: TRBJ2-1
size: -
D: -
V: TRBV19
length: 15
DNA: TGTGCCAGTTCCCCAGACACCCGCTCCTACAATGAGCAGTTCTTC
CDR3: CASSPDTRSYNEQFF

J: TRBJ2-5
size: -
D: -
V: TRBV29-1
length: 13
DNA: TGCAGCGCCGAAGGGTCCCCGGCGGGGACCCAGTACTTC
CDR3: CSAEGSPAGTQYF

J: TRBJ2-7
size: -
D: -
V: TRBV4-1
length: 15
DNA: TGCGCCAGCAGCCAAGAAAGACTACCGTGGGACGAGCAGTACTTC
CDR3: CASSQERLPWDEQYF

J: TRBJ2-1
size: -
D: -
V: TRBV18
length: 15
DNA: TGTGCCAGCTCAGGCGGGACTCTACGTTACAATGAGCAGTTCTTC
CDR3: CASSGGTLRYNEQFF

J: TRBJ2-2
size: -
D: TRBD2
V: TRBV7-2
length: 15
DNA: TGTGCCAGCAGCGCCGTCACCGGGACTAGCGGGGAGCTGTTTTTT
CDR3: CASSAVTGTSGELFF

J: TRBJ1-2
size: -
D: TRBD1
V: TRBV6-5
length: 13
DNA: TGTGCCAGCTGGACAGGGGACTCCTATGGCTACACCTTC
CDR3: CASWTGDSYGYTF

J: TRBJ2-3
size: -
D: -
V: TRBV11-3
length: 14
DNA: TGTGCCAGCAGCTTAGCGGGGAGCACAGATACGCAGTATTTT
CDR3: CASSLAGSTDTQYF

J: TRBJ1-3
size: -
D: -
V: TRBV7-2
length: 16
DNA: TGTGCCAGCAGCCCCAGCGGAGTTGGTACGGGAAACACCATATATTTT
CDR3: CASSPSGVGTGNTIYF

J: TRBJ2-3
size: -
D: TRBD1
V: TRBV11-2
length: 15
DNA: TGTGCCAGCAGCTTCAGGGGGCTTCGGACAGATACGCAGTATTTT
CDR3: CASSFRGLRTDTQYF

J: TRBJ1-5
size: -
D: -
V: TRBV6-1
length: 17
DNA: TGTGCCAGCAGTGAAAGAACAGGGACCCTAAGCAATCAGCCCCAGCATTTT
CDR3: CASSERTGTLSNQPQHF

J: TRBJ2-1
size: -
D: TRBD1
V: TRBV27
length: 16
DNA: TGTGCCAGCAGTAGTCTGGGACAGGGTGACTACAATGAGCAGTTCTTC
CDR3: CASSSLGQGDYNEQFF

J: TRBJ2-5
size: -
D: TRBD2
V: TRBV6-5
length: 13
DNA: TGTGCCAGCAGCGGGAGGATCCAAGAGACCCAGTACTTC
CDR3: CASSGRIQETQYF

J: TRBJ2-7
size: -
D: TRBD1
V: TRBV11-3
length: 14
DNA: TGTGCCAGCAGGGATCGACAGGGTAACTACGAGCAGTACTTC
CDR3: CASRDRQGNYEQYF

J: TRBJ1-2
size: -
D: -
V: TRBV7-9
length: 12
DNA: TGTGCCAGCAGCCTAGGGGGGGGAAGCTACACCTTC
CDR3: CASSLGGGSYTF

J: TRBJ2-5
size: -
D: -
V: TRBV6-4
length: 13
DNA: TGTGCCAGCAGTTTCGTGGTAGGAGAGACCCAGTACTTC
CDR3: CASSFVVGETQYF

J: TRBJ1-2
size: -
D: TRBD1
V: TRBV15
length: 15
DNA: TGTGCCACCAGCAAGAGACAGGGGGCGTACTATGGCTACACCTTC
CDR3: CATSKRQGAYYGYTF

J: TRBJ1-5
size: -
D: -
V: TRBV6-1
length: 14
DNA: TGTGCCAGCAATCTGTTGGTAGTTCGAGGGGGCCAGCATTTT
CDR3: CASNLLVVRGGQHF

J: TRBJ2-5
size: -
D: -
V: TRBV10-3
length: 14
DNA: TGTGCCATCAGTGAGTCAGGCAGGGGAGAGACCCAGTACTTC
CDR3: CAISESGRGETQYF

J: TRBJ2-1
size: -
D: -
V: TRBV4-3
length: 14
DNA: TGCGCCAGCAGCCAAGATAGGGGGAGGGCCCTACAGTTCTTC
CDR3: CASSQDRGRALQFF

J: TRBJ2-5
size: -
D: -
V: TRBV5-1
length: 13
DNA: TGCGCCAGCAGCTTGGGGACCCAGGGGACCCAGTACTTC
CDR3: CASSLGTQGTQYF

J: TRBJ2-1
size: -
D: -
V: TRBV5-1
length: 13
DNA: TGCGCCAGCATCGGAGGTGTATACAATGAGCAGTTCTTC
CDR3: CASIGGVYNEQFF

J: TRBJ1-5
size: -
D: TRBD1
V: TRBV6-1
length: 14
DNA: TGTGCCAGCAGCGGACAGGGGGCGGTTCAGCCCCAGCATTTT
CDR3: CASSGQGAVQPQHF

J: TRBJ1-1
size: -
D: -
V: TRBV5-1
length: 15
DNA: TGCGCCAGCTTCGGGGGGGACGACCCGTGGTCTGAAGCTTTCTTT
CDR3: CASFGGDDPWSEAFF

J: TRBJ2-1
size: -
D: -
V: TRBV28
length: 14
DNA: TGTGCCAGCAGTCCACCGGGACCCACCAATGAGCAGTTCTTC
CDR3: CASSPPGPTNEQFF

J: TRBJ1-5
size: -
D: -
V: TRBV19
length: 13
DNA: TGTGCCAGTCATACAGGAGTAGGTCAGCCCCAGCATTTT
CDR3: CASHTGVGQPQHF

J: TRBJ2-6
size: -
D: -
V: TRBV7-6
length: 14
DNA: TGTGCCAGCGGGCGGTACTCTGGGGCCAACGTCCTGACTTTC
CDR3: CASGRYSGANVLTF

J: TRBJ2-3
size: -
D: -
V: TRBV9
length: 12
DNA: TGTGCCAGCAACCAGGGGACAGATACGCAGTATTTT
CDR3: CASNQGTDTQYF

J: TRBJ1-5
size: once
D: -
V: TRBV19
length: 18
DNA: TGTGCCAGTAGTCTTGGCGAAAGACGCCTCGCTAGCAATCAGCCCCAGCATTTT
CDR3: CASSLGERRLASNQPQHF

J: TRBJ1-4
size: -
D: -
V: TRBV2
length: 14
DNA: TGTGCCAGCAGGGGGACCACTGGAGGTGAAAAACTGTTTTTT
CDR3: CASRGTTGGEKLFF

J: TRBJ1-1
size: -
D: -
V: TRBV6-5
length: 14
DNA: TGTGCCAGCACCCCTGGGGGGGTAGGCACTGAAGCTTTCTTT
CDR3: CASTPGGVGTEAFF

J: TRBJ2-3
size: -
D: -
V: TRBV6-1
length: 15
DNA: TGTGCCAGCAGTGAAATGGGGGCTGGCACAGATACGCAGTATTTT
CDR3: CASSEMGAGTDTQYF

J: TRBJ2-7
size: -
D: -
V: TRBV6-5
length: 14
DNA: TGTGCCAGCAGTTACTCGAGGGTTGACTACGAGCAGTACTTC
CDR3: CASSYSRVDYEQYF

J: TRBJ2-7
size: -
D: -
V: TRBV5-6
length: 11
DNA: TGTGCCAGCAGCAACGAGGGAGAGCAGTACTTC
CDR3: CASSNEGEQYF

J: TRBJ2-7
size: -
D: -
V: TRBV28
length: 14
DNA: TGTGCCAGTAAAAGGGCAGGTGTTACCTACGAGCAGTACTTC
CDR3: CASKRAGVTYEQYF

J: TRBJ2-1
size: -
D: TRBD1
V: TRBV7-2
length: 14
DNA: TGTGCCAGCAGCCGGGACAGTAACGTCAATGAGCAGTTCTTC
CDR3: CASSRDSNVNEQFF

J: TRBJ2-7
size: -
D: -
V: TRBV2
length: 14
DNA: TGTGCCAGCAGTATGACAGGCTCCTATTACGAGCAGTACTTC
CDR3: CASSMTGSYYEQYF

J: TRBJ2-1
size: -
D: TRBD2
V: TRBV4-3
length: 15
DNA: TGCGCCAGCAGCTTATCACTAGCGGTCAAAGGGGAGCAGTTCTTC
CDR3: CASSLSLAVKGEQFF

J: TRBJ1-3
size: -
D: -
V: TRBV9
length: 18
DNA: TGTGCCAGCAGCACAACAAACCGACCGGGGACGGCCGGAAACACCATATATTTT
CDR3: CASSTTNRPGTAGNTIYF

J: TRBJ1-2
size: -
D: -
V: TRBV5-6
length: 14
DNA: TGTGCCAGCAGCTTGATACTGACGAACTATGGCTACACCTTC
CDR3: CASSLILTNYGYTF

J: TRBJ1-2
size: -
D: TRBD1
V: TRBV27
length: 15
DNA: TGTGCCAGCAGTTTTACTCGGACAGGGGAAAGTGGCTACACCTTC
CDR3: CASSFTRTGESGYTF

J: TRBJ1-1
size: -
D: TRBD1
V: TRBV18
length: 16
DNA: TGTGCCAGCTCACCACGAGACAGGGGAGTTAACAGTGAAGCTTTCTTT
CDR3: CASSPRDRGVNSEAFF

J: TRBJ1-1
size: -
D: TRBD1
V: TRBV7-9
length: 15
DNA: TGTGCCAGCAGCGCTCGGACAGGAGAGAACACTGAAGCTTTCTTT
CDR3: CASSARTGENTEAFF